This T cell receptor beta chain was captured by sequencing in a study of blood T cell repertoires in COVID-19. Study information: Acute and convalescent COVID-19 samples came from the United States, Italy and Spain. Sources were T cells, B-cell-depleted T cells, or PBMCs; the material itself was cDNA or gDNA.

Looked up from germline, CDR1 is MNHEY and CDR2 is SVGEGT. V lost 0 bases and J lost 0; bases outside the gene matches: 3. This CDR3 region has 17 residues. As originally analysed: Estimates of nucleated cell counts were drawn from the amplification of reference gene primers. Measured with immunoSEQ multiplex PCR; TCRdb has only the in-frame clones, and not every one. That table is the source of V, J and clone size, and D and trimming were worked out from the DNA. The sample has more than 65,000 clones, approximately 80% seen once. The rearrangement joins TRBV6-2 or TRBV6-3 to TRBJ1-5; 9 positions match TRBD1. Input material: peripheral blood. The source is a woman aged 80 or over with acute or convalescent COVID-19. The DNA of the CDR3 is TGTGCCAGCAGTTACTCGGGGACAGGGATTAGCAATCAGCCCCAGCATTTT. This sequence encodes CASSYSGTGISNQPQHF.